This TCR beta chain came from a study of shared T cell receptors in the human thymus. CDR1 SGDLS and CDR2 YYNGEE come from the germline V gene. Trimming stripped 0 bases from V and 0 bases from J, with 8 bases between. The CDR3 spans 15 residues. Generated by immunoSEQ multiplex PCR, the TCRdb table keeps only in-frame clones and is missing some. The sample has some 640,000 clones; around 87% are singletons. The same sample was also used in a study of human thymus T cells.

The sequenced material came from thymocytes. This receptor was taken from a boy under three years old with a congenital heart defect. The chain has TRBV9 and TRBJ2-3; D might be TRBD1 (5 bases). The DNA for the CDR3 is TGTGCCAGCAGCGTAGGCAGGGCTAGCACAGATACGCAGTATTTT. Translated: CASSVGRASTDTQYF.